These 27 T cell receptor beta chains were sequenced from one sample in a study of T-cell reconstitution after alpha-beta-depleted transplantation in children. Preparation of the TCRbeta library used unique molecular identifiers. Via MiXCR, TCRdb re-called the PCR reads, giving one row per CDR3 protein. The sample lists 250,000 or so distinct CDR3 sequences; more than 20% were seen once. The source was PBMCs, mostly from graft donor cells, collected 360 days after TCRalphabeta/CD19-depleted stem cell transplant. These receptor sequences come from a female patient aged 2-10 years who had a stem cell transplant for congenital amegakaryocytic thrombocytopenia, so the T cells may come from the graft donor.

V usage is TRBV7-3 and J usage is TRBJ2-3, with TRBD2 as a possible D gene (5 bases). CDR1 and CDR2 from the germline V gene are SGHTA and FQGTGA. Trimming left V 4 bases short and J 2 bases short, with 13 bases between. The CDR3 sequence is 15 residues long. The CDR3 DNA sequence: TGTGCCAGCAGCTATACGGGATCCCTCACAGATACGCAGTATTTT. Translation gives CASSYTGSLTDTQYF. Based on the CDR3 plus reference TRBV7-3 and TRBJ2-3, the full variable domain is GAGVSQTPSNKVTEKGKYVELRCDPISGHTALYWYRQSLGQGPEFLIYFQGTGAADDSGLPNDRFFAVRPEGSVSTLKIQRTERGDSAVYLCASSYTGSLTDTQYFGPGTRLTVL.

The chain recombines TRBV20-1 with TRBJ2-2; perhaps D is TRBD1 or TRBD2 (5 bases each). The CDR3 extends over 15 amino acids. Germline lookup yields CDR1 DFQATT and CDR2 SNEGSKA (reference sequence). V gave up 3 bases and J gave up 1 base, with 12 bases separating them. CDR3 DNA sequence: TGCAGTGCTAGGGCCCAGGGAGAGAACACCGGGGAGCTGTTTTTT. Residues: CSARAQGENTGELFF.

This clonotype was counted a few times. This rearrangement joins TRBV12-3 or TRBV12-4 to TRBJ2-2; possibly TRBD1 for D (6 bases). CDR3 length equals 11 residues. V lost 9 bases to trimming and J lost 5 bases, with 7 bases between them. The CDR3 loop is CASQGTGELFF. As DNA, the CDR3 is TGTGCCAGTCAGGGGACCGGGGAGCTGTTTTTT.

This clonotype was observed a few times. The rearrangement uses TRBV29-1 and TRBJ1-1, with no clear D. The CDR3 length is 11 residues. The germline gives CDR1 SQVTM, CDR2 ANQGSEA. CDR3 sequence reads: CGLVLNTEAFF. In DNA form, the CDR3 reads TGCGGTTTGGTCTTGAACACTGAAGCTTTCTTT.

The V call is TRBV7-2, the J call TRBJ2-1; a weak D match, TRBD2 (5 bases). Trimming left V 2 bases short and J 10 bases short, with 12 bases between. The CDR3 is 13 residues long. CDR1 is SGHTA and CDR2 is FQGNSA in the germline V gene. This CDR3 reads CASSLLRADEQFF. As DNA, the CDR3 is TGTGCCAGCAGCTTATTGCGAGCGGACGAGCAGTTCTTC.

The V call is TRBV7-2, the J call TRBJ2-5, with D hard to call. This CDR3 comprises 13 residues. V lost 0 bases and J lost 3, with 5 bases in between. Germline-derived CDR1 and CDR2 are SGHTA and FQGNSA. In nucleotides, the CDR3 is TGTGCCAGCAGCTTAGCCAGTAAAGAGACCCAGTACTTC. Residues: CASSLASKETQYF.

The J gene is TRBJ2-5, the V gene TRBV7-2; D is perhaps TRBD1 (6 bases). Per the germline V gene, CDR1 is SGHTA and CDR2 is FQGNSA. This CDR3 is built from 14 residues. Trimming stripped 2 bases from V and 7 bases from J, with 14 bases between. The CDR3 coding sequence is TGTGCCAGCAGCTTATCGTCAGGGGCGCGGACCCAGTACTTC. Its translation is CASSLSSGARTQYF.

This clonotype showed up many times. The chain recombines TRBV4-1 with TRBJ2-7, with TRBD1 identical over 8 bases. Germline loops: CDR1 MGHRA, CDR2 YSYEKL. Trimming took 0 bases from V and 2 from J; bases not matched to a gene: 3. The CDR3 sequence is 15 residues long. DNA for the CDR3: TGCGCCAGCAGCCAAGAAGGGACAGGTCCCTACGAGCAGTACTTC. Its translation: CASSQEGTGPYEQYF.

The chain has TRBV7-8 and TRBJ2-1; 7 bases align to TRBD2. Trimming cost V 0 bases and J 2 bases; bases outside gene matches: 4. Germline assignment: CDR1 SGHVS and CDR2 FQNEAQ. The CDR3 has 16 residues. In DNA, the CDR3 is TGTGCCAGCAGCTTAGCGATGGGGGGGGCCTACAATGAGCAGTTCTTC. This gives the protein CASSLAMGGAYNEQFF. Complete variable domain (other parts from reference TRBV7-8 and TRBJ2-1): GAGVSQSPRYKVAKRGQDVALRCDPISGHVSLFWYQQALGQGPEFLTYFQNEAQLDKSGLPSDRFFAERPEGSVSTLKIQRTQQEDSAVYLCASSLAMGGAYNEQFFGPGTRLTVL.

The rearrangement joins TRBV20-1 to TRBJ1-1, with no clear D. The CDR3 spans 14 residues. Between the trimmed V and J ends, which lost 6 bases and 3 bases, there was a span of 17 bases. Germline CDR1 DFQATT, CDR2 SNEGSKA (reference sequence). The CDR3 reads CSATLDSADTEAFF. DNA of the CDR3: TGCAGTGCCACCTTGGACTCGGCGGACACTGAAGCTTTCTTT.

The genes are TRBV12-3 or TRBV12-4 and TRBJ1-5; D remains unclear. The CDR3 covers 14 residues. With 1 base removed from V and 6 bases from J, the gap between germline ends came to 10 bases. Here the CDR3 DNA reads TGTGCCAGCAGTTTAGGTCGGAAGCCTCAGCCCCAGCATTTT. It translates to CASSLGRKPQPQHF.

V usage is TRBV28 and J usage is TRBJ2-7; weak D call: TRBD2 (6 bases). This CDR3 comprises 14 residues. The germline V gene encodes CDR1 MDHEN and CDR2 SYDVKM. Trimming took off 2 bases at V and 3 bases at J, with 11 bases between the two ends. The DNA for the CDR3 is TGTGCCAGCAGTTTAGCGGTGGGGGGCTACGAGCAGTACTTC. Its protein product is CASSLAVGGYEQYF. Full variable domain (remainder filled in from reference TRBV28 and TRBJ2-7): DVKVTQSSRYLVKRTGEKVFLECVQDMDHENMFWYRQDPGLGLRLIYFSYDVKMKEKGDIPEGYSVSREKKERFSLILESASTNQTSMYLCASSLAVGGYEQYFGPGTRLTVT.

This clonotype came up a few times. The chain couples TRBV6-2 or TRBV6-3 to TRBJ1-3; D gene uncertain. V lost 6 bases, J lost 1 base, and 10 bases lay in between. CDR3 size: 14 residues. Germline assignment: CDR1 MNHEY and CDR2 SVGEGT. CDR3 amino acids: CASRLPGSGNTIYF. Here the CDR3 DNA reads TGTGCCAGCAGGCTCCCGGGATCTGGAAACACCATATATTTT.

V and J are TRBV29-1 and TRBJ2-2; TRBD2 aligns across 8 bases. Germline V gene data show CDR1 as SQVTM and CDR2 as ANQGSEA. The CDR3 loop spans 14 amino acids. Trimming cost V 5 bases and J 1 base; bases outside gene matches: 3. This chain's CDR3 is CSVRTSRNTGELFF. CDR3 DNA sequence: TGCAGCGTTAGGACTAGCAGGAACACCGGGGAGCTGTTTTTT.

The gene calls are TRBV5-1 and TRBJ2-2; D might be TRBD1 (6 bases). Germline lookup yields CDR1 SGHRS and CDR2 YFSETQ. V shed 4 bases and J shed 0 bases, with 13 bases lying between them. The CDR3 has 16 amino acids. In DNA, the CDR3 is TGCGCCAGCAGCACCCGTGGACAGCCGAACACCGGGGAGCTGTTTTTT. It encodes CASSTRGQPNTGELFF.

Only a few counts were recorded for this clonotype. This chain links TRBV10-1 with TRBJ2-1, with 8 bases matching TRBD1. Germline V gene lookup returns CDR1 WNHNN and CDR2 SYGVQD (reference sequence). This CDR3 contains 14 residues. J lost 8 bases, V lost 5 bases, and 8 bases had no gene match. CDR3: CASSQSTGVHEQFF. CDR3 DNA: TGCGCCAGCAGTCAATCGACAGGGGTCCATGAGCAGTTCTTC.

The chain has TRBV12-3 or TRBV12-4 and TRBJ2-7; 12 bases align to TRBD2. Trimming removed 6 bases from V and 9 bases from J; junction bases left unmatched: 12. The CDR3 totals 15 residues. CDR3 nucleotide sequence: TGTGCCAGCAGCCCCAGAGGTCTAGCGGGAGGGTGGCAGTACTTC. Translation gives CASSPRGLAGGWQYF.

This chain links TRBV5-1 with TRBJ2-4; the D gene is possibly TRBD1 (5 bases). V dropped 2 bases and J dropped 6 bases, with 12 bases sitting between them. Germline V gene sequence: CDR1 SGHRS, CDR2 YFSETQ. The CDR3 extends over 14 amino acids. CDR3 DNA: TGCGCCAGCAGCTTTTATAGCAGGGTAAACATTCAGTACTTC. Translation gives CASSFYSRVNIQYF. The variable domain in full, with the rest retrieved from reference TRBV5-1 and TRBJ2-4, is KAGVTQTPRYLIKTRGQQVTLSCSPISGHRSVSWYQQTPGQGLQFLFEYFSETQRNKGNFPGRFSGRQFSNSRSEMNVSTLELGDSALYLCASSFYSRVNIQYFGAGTRLSVL.

This clonotype was recorded a few times. The rearrangement links TRBV18 to TRBJ2-1; the D gene is possibly TRBD2 (5 bases). V dropped 6 bases and J dropped 4 bases, with 16 bases sitting between them. Germline V gene data show CDR1 as KGHSH and CDR2 as LQKENI. The CDR3 consists of 15 residues. The CDR3 DNA reads as TGTGCCAGCTCGTTTGGTTCCGGGGTTTACAATGAGCAGTTCTTC. Protein product: CASSFGSGVYNEQFF.

This chain uses TRBV28 with TRBJ2-7; perhaps TRBD2 as D (7 bases). The CDR3 loop spans 16 amino acids. Trimming removed 5 bases at V and 1 base at J, with 18 bases between. Per germline, CDR1 MDHEN and CDR2 SYDVKM. In DNA form, the CDR3 reads TGTGCCAGCAGTCCAGGCACAGGGAGGGGATCCTACGAGCAGTACTTC. Its protein is CASSPGTGRGSYEQYF.

This clonotype was found a few times. The chain is built from TRBV2 and TRBJ2-5, with 8 bases lining up with TRBD2. CDR1 is SNHLY, CDR2 FYNNEI, per germline. The CDR3 contains 15 residues. The ends lost 1 base at V and 2 bases at J; junction bases unmatched: 3. The CDR3 is CASSEGLAGQETQYF. The CDR3 nucleotides read TGTGCCAGCAGTGAAGGCCTAGCGGGTCAAGAGACCCAGTACTTC.

This clonotype was observed a few times. J is TRBJ2-2 and V is TRBV29-1, with D perhaps matching TRBD2 (6 bases). The CDR3 runs 14 residues. Trimming pared 1 base from V and 0 bases from J, leaving 6 bases between. Per the germline V gene, CDR1 is SQVTM and CDR2 is ANQGSEA. This CDR3 is CSVEAGANTGELFF. Here the CDR3 DNA reads TGCAGCGTTGAAGCGGGGGCGAACACCGGGGAGCTGTTTTTT.

This chain joins TRBV29-1 and TRBJ2-1, with TRBD2 identical over 9 bases. There are 15 residues in the CDR3. Germline V gene sequence: CDR1 SQVTM, CDR2 ANQGSEA. Losses at the gene ends were 5 bases for V and 6 bases for J; bases not matched to a gene: 11. Here the CDR3 reads CSVRPLAGSSNEQFF. The CDR3, as DNA: TGCAGCGTTCGCCCTCTAGCGGGATCCAGCAATGAGCAGTTCTTC.

V usage is TRBV6-1 and J usage is TRBJ1-2; 7 bases are shared with TRBD1. Germline CDR1 MNHNS, CDR2 SASEGT. Germline trimming cut 6 bases from V and 4 bases from J; bases unmatched to any gene: 14. This CDR3 region has 16 residues. As DNA, the CDR3 is TGTGCCAGCAGAAATCCGACAGGGCAATTGGGCTATGGCTACACCTTC. Its translation: CASRNPTGQLGYGYTF.

The J gene is TRBJ1-1, the V gene TRBV30, with 7 bases identical to TRBD1. The CDR3 extends over 13 amino acids. V was clipped by 4 bases and J by 5 bases; unmatched bases: 7. The germline gives CDR1 GTSNPN, CDR2 SVGIG (reference sequence). CDR3 sequence: CAWINEGATEAFF. Here the CDR3 DNA reads TGTGCCTGGATTAATGAGGGGGCAACTGAAGCTTTCTTT. The complete variable domain, with remaining parts taken from reference TRBV30 and TRBJ1-1, reads SQTIHQWPATLVQPVGSPLSLECTVEGTSNPNLYWYRQAAGRGLQLLFYSVGIGQISSEVPQNLSASRPQDRQFILSSKKLLLSDSGFYLCAWINEGATEAFFGQGTRLTVV.

This clonotype was detected only a few times. The CDR3 is CASIGDAIETQYF. For the CDR3, the DNA is TGTGCCAGCATCGGGGATGCGATCGAGACCCAGTACTTC. The chain combines TRBV28 with TRBJ2-5, with a tentative D call TRBD2 (5 bases). Germline CDR1 MDHEN, CDR2 SYDVKM. The V end was cut by 7 bases, the J end by 5 bases, with 14 bases between. The CDR3 contains 13 residues.

The chain employs TRBV7-8 and TRBJ2-1; D might be TRBD1 (6 bases). Germline V gives CDR1 SGHVS, CDR2 FQNEAQ. This CDR3 region has 12 residues. Trimming left V 0 bases short and J 15 bases short, with 12 bases between. The CDR3 here is CASSLAGRGPFF. CDR3 in DNA: TGTGCCAGCAGCTTAGCGGGCAGGGGACCGTTCTTC.